This TCR beta chain was sequenced during a study of identical twins. Findings and caveats of the study: The more abundant beta clonotypes in cord blood had fewer insertions, and memory repertoires did not show this.

This clonotype was detected ten times or more. What it recognizes is unknown. TCRdb re-called the 5' RACE reads through MiXCR, storing one row per CDR3 protein. The sample holds under 300,000 distinct CDR3 sequences, 9.5% to 15% seen once. This sample was also put to use in a study of yellow fever vaccine responses in identical twins.

The source of this sequence is a woman aged 18-29 years in good health. The sample was memory (CD45RO+) T cells sorted from blood.

The CDR3 nucleotides are TGCAGCGTTCAGGACAGGGCTAAGTCGTACGAGCAGTACTTC. Residues: CSVQDRAKSYEQYF. The chain links TRBV29-1 to TRBJ2-7; 8 bases are a match to TRBD1. The CDR3 has 14 amino acids. CDR1 is SQVTM and CDR2 is ANQGSEA in the germline V gene. Trimming removed 5 bases from V and 4 bases from J; junction bases left unmatched: 10.